This T cell receptor (beta chain) comes out of a study of vaccination and CD4 T cells after COVID-19. The CDR3 is made up of 15 amino acids. CDR1 and CDR2 (germline): SGHTA, FQGNSA. After removal of 4 bases from V and 2 bases from J, the junction contained 4 bases not matched to a gene. Treatment: 10-day PBMC culture with coronavirus spike peptide pools or control peptides (ViraFEST assay). Of note for this clonotype: The antigen is not known.

With the Oncomine TCR Beta short-read assay, DNA from cultured CD4+ T cells was sequenced. TCRdb redid the calling of the PCR reads with MiXCR, one entry per CDR3 protein. The sample gives about 14,000 distinct CDR3 sequences, approximately 51% of which show up once; roughly a tenth is in the top ten. V gene TRBV7-2 combines with J gene TRBJ2-7, with TRBD1 matching 11 bases. This receptor was identified in a human donor who had recovered from COVID-19. Source material: CD4+ T cells from blood, cultured in vitro. CDR3 loop: CASSWRTGGAYEQYF. CDR3 nucleotides: TGTGCCAGCAGCTGGAGGACAGGGGGCGCCTACGAGCAGTACTTC.